These 7 T cell receptor beta chains were all obtained from the same sample, sequenced in a study of cytomegalovirus exposure and HLA in healthy donors. A multiplex PCR was run with 60 Vbeta primers and 13 Jbeta primers. Sequenced by immunoSEQ multiplex PCR; TCRdb stores in-frame clones only, minus some. The sample carries 120,000 to 150,000 clones, about three quarters recorded once. Input material: PBMCs. These receptors originate from a woman in her thirties in good health and CMV-seronegative.

This clone was seen only once. The J gene is TRBJ2-2, the V gene TRBV7-9; 9 bases are shared with TRBD1. The CDR3 totals 17 residues. Looked up from germline, CDR1 is SEHNR and CDR2 is FQNEAQ (reference sequence). With 6 bases clipped from V and 6 bases from J, the junction kept 14 bases outside the gene matches. The CDR3 DNA follows: TGTGCCAGCAGTCGCGGACAGGGGAACAGAATAGCCGGGGAGCTGTTTTTT. This codes for CASSRGQGNRIAGELFF.

The rearrangement uses TRBV5-1 and TRBJ1-2; 7 bases line up with TRBD1. Germline V CDR1 and CDR2: SGHRS, YFSETQ. The V segment lost 3 bases and the J segment 8 bases; nucleotides outside the gene matches: 10. The length of the CDR3 is 14 residues. This CDR3 reads CASSSGTAIWGYTF. The CDR3 region has the DNA TGCGCCAGCAGCTCTGGGACAGCGATCTGGGGCTACACCTTC.

This clone was counted once. The gene calls are TRBV6-5 and TRBJ2-7; D perhaps matches TRBD2 (7 bases). In germline, CDR1 is MNHEY, CDR2 SVGAGI. This CDR3 has 15 amino acids. V was cut by 4 bases and J by 0 bases, with 13 bases left in between. The CDR3 reads CASSLEGGSSYEQYF. CDR3 nucleotides: TGTGCCAGCAGTTTAGAGGGGGGGAGCTCCTACGAGCAGTACTTC.

The chain has TRBV6-6 and TRBJ1-6; 9 nucleotides match TRBD1. The CDR3 contains 13 residues. Germline trimming cut 6 bases from V and 11 bases from J; bases unmatched to any gene: 5. Germline CDR1 is MNHNY and CDR2 is SVGAGI (reference sequence). CDR3: CASSPGTGTPLHF. The DNA for the CDR3 is TGTGCCAGCAGCCCCGGGACAGGGACACCCCTCCACTTT.

V is TRBV12-2 and J is TRBJ2-1; TRBD2, as called in the table, went unchecked against the DNA. TRBV12-2 constitutes a pseudogene. This CDR3 comprises 18 residues. The CDR3 nucleotides are TGTGCAAGTCGCTTATCCCCACGGGGGGCCTACTCCTACAATGAGCAGTTCTTC. Its protein product is CASRLSPRGAYSYNEQFF.

The rearrangement uses TRBV4-3 and TRBJ2-1, with D tentatively TRBD2 (5 bases). CDR1 and CDR2 from the germline V gene are LGHNA and YSLEER. The germline V and J ends were trimmed by 0 bases and 4 bases, with 10 bases remaining between them. CDR3 size: 15 residues. The CDR3 loop reads CASSQDGGRYNEQFF. Here the CDR3 DNA reads TGCGCCAGCAGCCAAGATGGCGGGCGTTACAATGAGCAGTTCTTC.

This chain links TRBV25-1 with TRBJ2-5; 7 bases map to TRBD2. In germline, CDR1 is MGHDK, CDR2 SYGVNS. V was clipped by 8 bases and J by 4 bases; unmatched bases: 13. This CDR3 is 15 amino acids long. The CDR3 DNA reads TGTGCCAGCTCGGGAGGAGGGCGAATGGGAGAGACCCAGTACTTC. Translated: CASSGGGRMGETQYF.